This TCR beta chain was recorded in a study of cytomegalovirus exposure and HLA in healthy donors. Broader study findings: Using the classifier, cytomegalovirus status was reportedly diagnosed with high specificity and sensitivity. 164 TCR beta chains were listed as cytomegalovirus-associated.

CDR1 and CDR2 from the germline V gene are SGHDT and YYEEEE. The CDR3 has 14 residues. Trimming removed 0 bases from V and 3 bases from J, with 9 bases in between. Remarks on this clone: What it recognizes is unknown.

The PCR contained 60 Vbeta and 13 Jbeta primers. The repertoire was sequenced with immunoSEQ multiplex PCR; TCRdb's copy has only in-frame clones and lacks some. The sample contains roughly 290,000 clones, around 90% of which appear only once. The V call is TRBV5-6, the J call TRBJ1-1, with D possibly matching TRBD1 (5 bases). This receptor was obtained from a woman aged 18-29 years in good health and CMV-seronegative. The material sequenced was PBMCs. The CDR3, as DNA: TGTGCCAGCAGCTTGGGGGGCTTCGACACTGAAGCTTTCTTT. This sequence encodes CASSLGGFDTEAFF.